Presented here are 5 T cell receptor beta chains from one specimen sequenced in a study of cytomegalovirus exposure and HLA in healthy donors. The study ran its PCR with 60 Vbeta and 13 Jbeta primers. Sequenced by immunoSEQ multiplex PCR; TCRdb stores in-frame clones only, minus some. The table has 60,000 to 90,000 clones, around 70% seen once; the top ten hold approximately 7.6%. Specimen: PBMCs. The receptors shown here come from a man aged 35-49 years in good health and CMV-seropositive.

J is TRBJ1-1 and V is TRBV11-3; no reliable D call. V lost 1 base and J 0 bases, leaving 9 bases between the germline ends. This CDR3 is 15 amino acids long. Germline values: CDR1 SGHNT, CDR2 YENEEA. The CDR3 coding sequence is TGTGCCAGCAGCTTAGGAGCTCCCATGAACACTGAAGCTTTCTTT. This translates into CASSLGAPMNTEAFF.

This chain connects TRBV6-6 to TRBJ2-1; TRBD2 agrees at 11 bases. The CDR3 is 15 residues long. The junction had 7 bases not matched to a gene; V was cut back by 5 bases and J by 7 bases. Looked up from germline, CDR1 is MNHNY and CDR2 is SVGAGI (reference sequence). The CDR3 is CASSPGTSGRNEQFF. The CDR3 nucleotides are TGTGCCAGCAGTCCAGGGACTAGCGGAAGGAATGAGCAGTTCTTC.

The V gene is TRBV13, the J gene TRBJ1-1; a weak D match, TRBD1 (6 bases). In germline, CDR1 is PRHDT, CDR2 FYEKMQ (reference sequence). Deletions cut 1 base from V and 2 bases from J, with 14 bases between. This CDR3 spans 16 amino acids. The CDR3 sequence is CASSLAVGQPNTEAFF. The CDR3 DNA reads TGTGCCAGCAGCTTAGCTGTAGGACAGCCCAACACTGAAGCTTTCTTT.

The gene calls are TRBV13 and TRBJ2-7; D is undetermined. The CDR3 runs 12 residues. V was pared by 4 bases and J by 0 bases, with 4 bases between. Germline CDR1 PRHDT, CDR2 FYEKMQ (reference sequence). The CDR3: CASSSNSYEQYF. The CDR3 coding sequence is TGTGCCAGCAGCTCCAACTCCTACGAGCAGTACTTC.

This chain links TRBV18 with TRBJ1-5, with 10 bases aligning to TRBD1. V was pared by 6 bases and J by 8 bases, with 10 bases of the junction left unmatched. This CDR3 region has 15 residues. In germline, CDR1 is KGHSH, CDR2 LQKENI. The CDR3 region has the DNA TGTGCCAGCTCCGAAAGGGGACAGGGGTTGGAGCCCCAGCATTTT. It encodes CASSERGQGLEPQHF. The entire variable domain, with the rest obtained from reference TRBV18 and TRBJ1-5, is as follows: NAGVMQNPRHLVRRRGQEARLRCSPMKGHSHVYWYRQLPEEGLKFMVYLQKENIIDESGMPKERFSAEFPKEGPSILRIQQVVRGDSAAYFCASSERGQGLEPQHFGDGTRLSIL.